This T cell receptor beta chain was documented in a study of blood T cell repertoires in COVID-19. Per the original methods: Nucleated cell counts were estimated from reference gene primer amplification. Clones were read by immunoSEQ multiplex PCR, and TCRdb kept only the in-frame ones, dropping some. V and J calls and clone size follow that table, whereas D and trimming were derived from the DNA. The repertoire holds approximately 180,000 clones, with 85% to 90% as singletons. The CDR3 contains 14 residues. In germline, CDR1 is SNHLY, CDR2 FYNNEI. Trimming took 6 bases from V and 7 from J, leaving 18 bases between them. Patients at the Seattle site were enrolled during active infection and followed longitudinally.

This clonotype was sampled from a woman between 70 and 85 years old with COVID-19, enrolled during active disease. Material for sequencing was peripheral blood. V is TRBV2 and J is TRBJ1-2; D may be TRBD1 (6 bases). The CDR3 here is CASSLQGNGAGYTF. CDR3 nucleotide sequence: TGTGCCAGCAGCCTACAGGGCAATGGCGCTGGCTACACCTTC. Variable domain in full (rest from reference TRBV2 and TRBJ1-2): EPEVTQTPSHQVTQMGQEVILRCVPISNHLYFYWYRQILGQKVEFLVSFYNNEISEKSEIFDDQFSVERPDGSNFTLKIRSTKLEDSAMYFCASSLQGNGAGYTFGSGTRLTVV.